This entry lists 26 T cell receptor beta chains sequenced from one sample in a study of blood T cell repertoires in COVID-19. The assay was immunoSEQ multiplex PCR, and TCRdb's table has in-frame clones only and misses some. The data show about 260,000 clones, about 80% seen once. The source material was peripheral blood. Every receptor here comes from a human donor in a cohort sampled during active COVID-19.

This clone was seen a few times. The chain couples TRBV7-9 to TRBJ2-2; D possibly corresponds to TRBD2 (6 bases). The CDR3 consists of 16 residues. The germline V and J ends were trimmed by 2 bases and 0 bases, with 10 bases remaining between them. CDR1 is SEHNR, CDR2 FQNEAQ, per germline (reference sequence). CDR3 in DNA: TGTGCCAGCAGCTTATTTAGCGGAACGAACACCGGGGAGCTGTTTTTT. It yields the protein CASSLFSGTNTGELFF. Full variable domain (rest looked up from reference TRBV7-9 and TRBJ2-2): DTGVSQNPRHKITKRGQNVTFRCDPISEHNRLYWYRQTLGQGPEFLTYFQNEAQLEKSRLLSDRFSAERPKGSFSTLEIQRTEQGDSAMYLCASSLFSGTNTGELFFGEGSRLTVL.

J is TRBJ2-3 and V is TRBV6-2 or TRBV6-3, with TRBD1 identical over 11 bases. Germline V gives CDR1 MNHEY, CDR2 SVGEGT. This CDR3 has 18 residues. J lost 2 bases, V lost 2 bases, and 9 bases had no gene match. The chain's CDR3 is CASSYGSGQGAVTDTQYF. The CDR3 coding sequence is TGTGCCAGCAGTTACGGGTCAGGACAGGGGGCCGTCACAGATACGCAGTATTTT.

This chain joins TRBV19 and TRBJ1-5; maybe TRBD1 (5 bases). Germline loops: CDR1 LNHDA, CDR2 SQIVND (reference sequence). With 8 bases removed from V and 4 bases from J, the gap between germline ends came to 6 bases. The CDR3 is 11 amino acids. In nucleotides, the CDR3 is TGTGCCAGTGGGGCGAATCAGCCCCAGCATTTT. It translates to CASGANQPQHF.

V usage is TRBV10-2 and J usage is TRBJ1-1, with D uncertain. The CDR3 runs to 11 residues. Deletions cut 8 bases from V and 1 base from J, with 5 bases between. Germline loops: CDR1 WSHSY, CDR2 SAAADI. CDR3 residues: CASEENTEAFF. CDR3 bases: TGCGCCAGCGAGGAGAACACTGAAGCTTTCTTT.

This sequence joins TRBV7-2 and TRBJ1-3, with D unresolved. Germline CDR1 reads SGHTA; CDR2 reads FQGNSA. The germline V and J ends were trimmed by 2 bases and 0 bases, with 11 bases remaining between them. This CDR3 has 16 amino acids. CDR3 in amino acids: CASSLTASYSGNTIYF. The CDR3 bases are TGTGCCAGCAGCTTAACCGCATCCTACTCTGGAAACACCATATATTTT.

The V and J genes are TRBV24-1 and TRBJ2-5; TRBD1 aligns across 12 bases. V was clipped by 3 bases and J by 5 bases; unmatched bases: 6. The germline V gene encodes CDR1 KGHDR and CDR2 SFDVKD. CDR3 length: 16 amino acids. The CDR3 protein is CATSDTGTGGMETQYF. In DNA form, the CDR3 reads TGTGCCACCAGTGATACCGGGACAGGGGGCATGGAGACCCAGTACTTC.

The chain joins TRBV4-2 to TRBJ2-2; tentative D call: TRBD2 (5 bases). With 1 base removed from V and 3 bases from J, the gap between germline ends came to 15 bases. Germline CDR1 is LGHNA and CDR2 is YNFKEQ. The CDR3 contains 17 residues. This CDR3 is CASSQGIILVDTGELFF. The DNA for the CDR3 is TGTGCCAGCAGCCAAGGTATTATACTAGTCGACACCGGGGAGCTGTTTTTT.

V gene TRBV24-1 combines with J gene TRBJ2-3; maybe TRBD2 (5 bases). Germline V lookup: CDR1 KGHDR, CDR2 SFDVKD. This CDR3 contains 14 residues. V lost 4 bases and J 5 bases, leaving 12 bases between the germline ends. CDR3 sequence: CATSDPRGRDTQYF. As DNA, the CDR3 is TGTGCCACCAGTGACCCAAGAGGGAGAGATACGCAGTATTTT.

V gene TRBV5-4 combines with J gene TRBJ1-1, with 7 bases lining up with TRBD1. The CDR3 runs to 16 residues. V was clipped by 2 bases and J by 0 bases; unmatched bases: 7. Germline V gene data show CDR1 as SGHNT and CDR2 as YYREEE (reference sequence). The CDR3 nucleotides read TGTGCCAGCAGCTTAGGGGACAGAGCCCTGAACACTGAAGCTTTCTTT. This translates into CASSLGDRALNTEAFF.

The chain carries TRBV12-3 or TRBV12-4 and TRBJ2-3, with D maybe TRBD2 (5 bases). The CDR3 consists of 12 residues. V was pared by 8 bases and J by 1 base, with 7 bases between. CDR3 region: CASQRRTDTQYF. DNA of the CDR3: TGTGCCAGCCAGCGGCGCACAGATACGCAGTATTTT.

V usage is TRBV7-2 and J usage is TRBJ2-7, with 10 bases that match TRBD2. The CDR3 has 15 amino acids. The germline CDR1 and CDR2 sequences are SGHTA and FQGNSA. With V trimmed by 2 bases and J by 7 bases, 8 bases remained unmatched. The CDR3 coding sequence is TGTGCCAGCAGCTTAAAAGCGGGAGGGCCGTTTGAGCAGTACTTC. Amino acid sequence: CASSLKAGGPFEQYF.

The rearrangement links TRBV19 to TRBJ1-5, with 7 bases aligning to TRBD1. Germline CDR1 LNHDA, CDR2 SQIVND (reference sequence). With 6 bases clipped from V and 3 bases from J, the junction kept 8 bases outside the gene matches. This CDR3 is built from 15 residues. The CDR3 bases are TGTGCCAGTAGGGAGACAGGGCTCTCCAATCAGCCCCAGCATTTT. Translated: CASRETGLSNQPQHF. Looking up the rest from reference TRBV19 and TRBJ1-5 gives the full variable domain: DGGITQSPKYLFRKEGQNVTLSCEQNLNHDAMYWYRQDPGQGLRLIYYSQIVNDFQKGDIAEGYSVSREKKESFPLTVTSAQKNPTAFYLCASRETGLSNQPQHFGDGTRLSIL.

The chain combines TRBV29-1 with TRBJ2-1; TRBD1 might be the D (6 bases). Germline CDR1 is SQVTM and CDR2 is ANQGSEA. The V and J ends lost 5 bases and 3 bases respectively, with 14 bases between them. CDR3 length equals 14 residues. The CDR3 DNA is TGCAGCGTTCTGGGGGCAGGGAACTACAATGAGCAGTTCTTC. Translation gives CSVLGAGNYNEQFF.

The V gene is TRBV24-1, the J gene TRBJ2-1, with 8 bases fitting TRBD2. Unmatched junction bases numbered 6, after V lost 3 bases and J lost 6 bases. CDR3 length: 15 residues. Germline V lookup: CDR1 KGHDR, CDR2 SFDVKD. The CDR3 region has the DNA TGTGCCACCAGTGATATACAAGCGGGAGTCAATGAGCAGTTCTTC. It specifies CATSDIQAGVNEQFF.

The V and J genes are TRBV7-8 and TRBJ2-1, with 7 bases aligning to TRBD1. Per the germline V gene, CDR1 is SGHVS and CDR2 is FQNEAQ. V shed 8 bases and J 5 bases; nucleotides not matched to a gene: 9. This CDR3 has 14 residues. This CDR3 is CASVTRGMDNEQFF. CDR3 DNA: TGTGCCAGCGTTACCAGGGGGATGGACAATGAGCAGTTCTTC.

The chain joins TRBV5-1 to TRBJ1-2; 7 bases map to TRBD1. The CDR3 is made up of 14 amino acids. Germline CDR1 SGHRS, CDR2 YFSETQ. The V and J ends lost 4 bases and 3 bases, in that order; junction bases with no gene match: 6. CDR3 DNA sequence: TGCGCCAGCAGCGTGGGGCAGGGGGACTATGGCTACACCTTC. Encoded protein: CASSVGQGDYGYTF. The entire variable domain, with the rest obtained from reference TRBV5-1 and TRBJ1-2, is as follows: KAGVTQTPRYLIKTRGQQVTLSCSPISGHRSVSWYQQTPGQGLQFLFEYFSETQRNKGNFPGRFSGRQFSNSRSEMNVSTLELGDSALYLCASSVGQGDYGYTFGSGTRLTVV.

This clone was detected only once. The chain carries TRBV18 and TRBJ1-4, with 7 bases that match TRBD1. The J segment lost 5 bases and the V segment lost 1 base, leaving 7 bases of the junction unmatched. CDR1 is KGHSH, CDR2 LQKENI, per germline. The CDR3 covers 16 residues. The DNA for the CDR3 is TGTGCCAGCTCACCACGTGTTAGGGGGCAAAATGAAAAACTGTTTTTT. Protein product: CASSPRVRGQNEKLFF.

The chain links TRBV11-2 to TRBJ2-7; 11 bases are shared with TRBD2. V lost 4 bases to trimming and J lost 1 base; unmatched junction nucleotides: 3. Per germline, CDR1 SGHAT and CDR2 FQNNGV. This CDR3 is built from 15 residues. In DNA form, the CDR3 reads TGTGCCAGCAGCTCGCTAGCGGGGGGTTCCTACGAGCAGTACTTC. The encoded protein is CASSSLAGGSYEQYF.

The chain recombines TRBV19 with TRBJ1-5, with no clear D. The ends were cut back, 5 bases at V and 4 bases at J, with 12 bases in the middle. Germline V CDR1 and CDR2: LNHDA, SQIVND (reference sequence). The CDR3 covers 14 residues. The CDR3 nucleotides are TGTGCCAGTAGTGCGGGAGGACGGAATCAGCCCCAGCATTTT. This sequence encodes CASSAGGRNQPQHF.

This clone was found once. The V call is TRBV19, the J call TRBJ2-3, with D perhaps TRBD1 (7 bases). The V gene's germline CDR1 is LNHDA and CDR2 SQIVND (reference sequence). V was pared by 5 bases and J by 5 bases, with 14 bases between. This CDR3 has 14 residues. The CDR3 reads CASSSRQGGDTQYF. CDR3 nucleotide sequence: TGTGCCAGTAGTTCCCGACAGGGAGGAGATACGCAGTATTTT.

The genes are TRBV12-1 and TRBJ2-2; the table's D call of TRBD1 was not tested on the DNA. TRBV12-1 is recorded as a pseudogene. CDR3 length equals 13 residues. For the CDR3, the DNA is TGTGCCAGCAGCGGGCCGAACACCGGGGAGCTGTTTTTT. This encodes CASSGPNTGELFF.

This chain uses TRBV28 with TRBJ1-1; D not certain. Trimming removed 6 bases at V and 7 bases at J, with 21 bases between. Germline V gene data show CDR1 as MDHEN and CDR2 as SYDVKM. CDR3 size: 15 residues. The CDR3 region is CASRLTPVNRGEAFF. Written as DNA, the CDR3 is TGTGCCAGCAGATTGACCCCGGTCAACCGGGGTGAAGCTTTCTTT.

The chain couples TRBV4-1 to TRBJ1-1; possible D gene TRBD1, 5 bases. The V end was cut by 6 bases, the J end by 1 base, with 12 bases between. Germline CDR1 reads MGHRA; CDR2 reads YSYEKL. The CDR3 spans 14 residues. CDR3 nucleotides: TGCGCCAGCAGGCGAGTGACAGCGAACACTGAAGCTTTCTTT. Its translation is CASRRVTANTEAFF.

This clone was counted between two and nine times. CDR3 sequence reads: CAITSAMTGLLQEAFF. CDR3 sequence (DNA): TGTGCCATAACGTCAGCGATGACAGGGCTACTTCAAGAAGCTTTCTTT. J is TRBJ1-1 and V is TRBV10-3; 7 bases match TRBD1. The CDR3 runs 16 residues. Germline V CDR1 and CDR2: ENHRY, SYGVKD. The ends lost 9 bases at V and 8 bases at J; junction bases unmatched: 21.

The chain has TRBV11-2 and TRBJ2-5, with unresolved D. Germline lookup yields CDR1 SGHAT and CDR2 FQNNGV. The germline V and J ends were trimmed by 2 bases and 0 bases, with 10 bases remaining between them. The CDR3 is made up of 15 amino acids. This chain's CDR3 is CASSLQRSNQETQYF. CDR3 nucleotides: TGTGCCAGCAGCTTACAGCGATCGAACCAAGAGACCCAGTACTTC.

This clone was recorded a few times. The chain has TRBV6-5 and TRBJ2-7; 8 bases agree with TRBD2. The germline V gene encodes CDR1 MNHEY and CDR2 SVGAGI. CDR3 size: 13 residues. CDR3 region: CAANGRGSYEQYF. In DNA, the CDR3 is TGTGCAGCGAACGGGAGGGGGTCCTACGAGCAGTACTTC.